This TCR beta chain was identified in a study of cytomegalovirus exposure and HLA in healthy donors. Study results and limitations: Both high specificity and high sensitivity reportedly marked the classifier's diagnosis of cytomegalovirus status. CMV antigen specificity of a few CMV-associated chains was confirmed in vitro. TCR beta V segments were, for the most part, productive about 87% or about 30% of the time in an earlier analysis.

Germline loops: CDR1 MNHEY, CDR2 SVGAGI. V was trimmed by 8 bases and J by 0 bases, leaving 11 bases between them. This CDR3 has 13 amino acids. The PCR made use of 60 Vbeta and 13 Jbeta primers. As originally analysed: Later reanalysis found tens of millions of unique TCR beta chains, 10 million to 14 million of them shared. TCRdb's table, derived via immunoSEQ multiplex PCR, lists solely in-frame clones and lacks some. That table furnishes V, J and clone size, whereas the DNA furnished D and trimming. The profile shows about 200,000 clones, less than 90% of them singletons. This clone was recorded once. The antigen is undetermined.

The clonotype comes from a woman younger than 45 in good health and CMV-seronegative. Sequencing was carried out using PBMCs. The V and J genes are TRBV6-5 and TRBJ2-7; D might be TRBD1 (6 bases). The CDR3 loop reads CASSRQDSYEQYF. CDR3 DNA: TGTGCCAGCTCGAGACAGGACTCCTACGAGCAGTACTTC.